Each of the 17 T cell receptor beta chains below was sequenced from the same sample in a study of blood T cell repertoires in COVID-19. Here immunoSEQ multiplex PCR was the method, and the copy in TCRdb shows in-frame clones only, minus some. The data show tens of thousands of clones, around 77% seen once. What was sequenced was peripheral blood. These receptor sequences come from a man between 65 and 85 years old with COVID-19, enrolled during active disease.

The genes are TRBV15 and TRBJ1-5; TRBD1 is a possible D gene (5 bases). This CDR3 region has 15 residues. The V end lost 2 bases, the J end lost 4 bases, and 12 bases lay between the germline ends. The germline CDR1 and CDR2 sequences are LNHNV and YYDKDF (reference sequence). In DNA form, the CDR3 reads TGTGCCACCAGCAGATCTGGGGAGGGGAATCAGCCCCAGCATTTT. Protein sequence: CATSRSGEGNQPQHF.

The rearrangement joins TRBV5-8 to TRBJ1-3; a weak D match, TRBD1 (6 bases). Trimming shortened V by 0 bases and J by 0 bases, and 7 bases separated the two germline ends. The CDR3 is made up of 15 amino acids. CDR1 and CDR2 from the germline V gene are SGHTS and YDEGEE. The chain's CDR3 is CASSLGQASGNTIYF. The DNA for the CDR3 is TGTGCCAGCAGCTTGGGACAGGCCTCTGGAAACACCATATATTTT.

The chain employs TRBV20-1 and TRBJ2-7; D is possibly TRBD1 (5 bases). V was trimmed by 3 bases and J by 4 bases, leaving 10 bases between them. The germline gives CDR1 DFQATT, CDR2 SNEGSKA (reference sequence). This CDR3 has 12 amino acids. CDR3 coding DNA: TGCAGTGCTAGTCTACGGACATACGAGCAGTACTTC. It is translated as CSASLRTYEQYF.

The chain is built from TRBV3-1 (or the pseudogene TRBV3-2) and TRBJ2-2; unclear D gene. This CDR3 region has 13 residues. V was pared by 2 bases and J by 7 bases, with 8 bases between. CDR1 LGHDT and CDR2 YNNKEL come from the germline V gene (reference sequence). The CDR3: CASSQTMNGELFF. The CDR3, as DNA: TGTGCCAGCAGCCAAACTATGAACGGGGAGCTGTTTTTT.

The chain is built from TRBV4-1 and TRBJ1-1; no clear D. The CDR3 has 17 amino acids. The V gene's germline CDR1 is MGHRA and CDR2 YSYEKL. V lost 3 bases and J 1 base, leaving 18 bases between the germline ends. The chain's CDR3 is CASSQRSRRAGNTEAFF. The CDR3 DNA is TGCGCCAGCAGCCAGAGATCCAGGAGGGCGGGGAACACTGAAGCTTTCTTT.

This sequence joins TRBV7-9 and TRBJ2-3; D possibly corresponds to TRBD2 (7 bases). V was clipped by 6 bases and J by 4 bases, with 17 bases between them. This CDR3 is 15 amino acids long. Per the germline V gene, CDR1 is SEHNR and CDR2 is FQNEAQ (reference sequence). The CDR3 DNA follows: TGTGCCAGCAGTTTCCGAGGGGGGGATCCAGATACGCAGTATTTT. This encodes CASSFRGGDPDTQYF.

This clone appeared a single time. J is TRBJ1-3 and V is TRBV4-2, with D possibly TRBD1 on 5 matching bases. CDR1 and CDR2 (germline): LGHNA, YNFKEQ. Trimming took 0 bases from V and 6 from J, leaving 9 bases between them. This CDR3 comprises 14 residues. CDR3 amino acids: CASSQDSGKNTIYF. The CDR3 region has the DNA TGTGCCAGCAGCCAAGATTCAGGGAAAAACACCATATATTTT.

About this clone itself: The identical CDR3 is also encoded by other nucleotide sequences in the sample. The rearrangement links TRBV7-9 to TRBJ2-7; D possibly corresponds to TRBD2 (6 bases). From germline, CDR1 is SEHNR and CDR2 FQNEAQ (reference sequence). The CDR3 length is 14 residues. V was trimmed by 3 bases and J by 0 bases, leaving 9 bases between them. The chain's CDR3 is CASSLGSGSYEQYF. CDR3 bases: TGTGCCAGCAGCTTGGGTAGCGGCTCCTACGAGCAGTACTTC.

The chain links TRBV7-3 to TRBJ2-4, with a tentative D call TRBD2 (6 bases). The CDR3 length is 17 residues. V gave up 6 bases and J gave up 8 bases, with 26 bases separating them. Germline CDR1 reads SGHTA; CDR2 reads FQGTGA. This CDR3 is CASSLYGRGTLGDIQYF. In DNA form, the CDR3 reads TGTGCCAGCAGTCTATACGGGCGGGGCACACTAGGGGACATTCAGTACTTC.

This clone was observed once. The chain couples TRBV19 to TRBJ1-5; D call uncertain. The V end was cut by 3 bases, the J end by 5 bases, with 8 bases between. Germline CDR1 reads LNHDA; CDR2 reads SQIVND (reference sequence). The CDR3 totals 13 residues. DNA for the CDR3: TGTGCCAGTAGTATCCAACAGTATCAGCCCCAGCATTTT. The encoded protein is CASSIQQYQPQHF.

Concerning this clone: The junction and the germline gene differ at one end; a read error may be behind it. The CDR3 DNA reads as TGTTCAGGGAGGAGCTCCTACGAGCAGTACTTC. Its translation is CSGRSSYEQYF. This chain joins TRBV29-1 and TRBJ2-7, with D possibly TRBD2 on 6 matching bases. The CDR3 extends over 11 amino acids. CDR1 is SQVTM and CDR2 is ANQGSEA in the germline V gene.

The CDR3 DNA sequence: TGTGCCAGCAGTGCTGACAGGGACAATGAGCAGTTCTTC. Its protein product is CASSADRDNEQFF. This chain joins TRBV27 and TRBJ2-1, with 7 positions matching TRBD1. CDR3 length: 13 amino acids. J lost 5 bases, V lost 5 bases, and 3 bases had no gene match. Germline CDR1 is MNHEY and CDR2 is SMNVEV (reference sequence).

The V call is TRBV5-1, the J call TRBJ2-7, with 8 bases aligning to TRBD1. The CDR3 has 16 amino acids. V lost 0 bases and J lost 2; bases outside the gene matches: 7. The germline V gene encodes CDR1 SGHRS and CDR2 YFSETQ. CDR3 residues: CASSLGPGQGTYEQYF. For the CDR3, the DNA is TGCGCCAGCAGCTTGGGCCCCGGACAGGGTACCTACGAGCAGTACTTC.

The CDR3 nucleotides read TGTGCCAGCTCACCCCCGGGACTAGCGGAGTACAATGAGCAGTTCTTC. It is translated as CASSPPGLAEYNEQFF. The chain recombines TRBV18 with TRBJ2-1, with 11 bases lining up with TRBD2. V was clipped by 3 bases and J by 4 bases; unmatched bases: 5. This CDR3 region has 16 residues. The germline gives CDR1 KGHSH, CDR2 LQKENI.

This chain uses TRBV18 with TRBJ1-2; D may be TRBD1 (5 bases). Trimming stripped 5 bases from V and 7 bases from J, with 23 bases between. Germline loops: CDR1 KGHSH, CDR2 LQKENI. This CDR3 region has 16 residues. The CDR3 loop reads CASSLKPGLQAAGYTF. The CDR3 DNA is TGTGCCAGCTCATTGAAACCGGGACTCCAAGCGGCTGGCTACACCTTC.

V and J are TRBV5-1 and TRBJ1-2; D gene uncertain. V dropped 2 bases and J dropped 6 bases, with 17 bases sitting between them. Germline loops: CDR1 SGHRS, CDR2 YFSETQ. This CDR3 is built from 15 residues. This chain's CDR3 is CASSLRLSSLNGYTF. CDR3 bases: TGCGCCAGCAGCTTACGGTTGTCGTCCTTAAATGGCTACACCTTC.

The chain joins TRBV7-8 to TRBJ1-1, with 12 bases matching TRBD1. Trimming cost V 2 bases and J 1 base; bases outside gene matches: 11. The CDR3 consists of 19 residues. CDR1 SGHVS and CDR2 FQNEAQ come from the germline V gene. This CDR3 reads CASSLPLGTGGAGNTEAFF. For the CDR3, the DNA is TGTGCCAGCAGCTTACCCCTAGGGACAGGGGGCGCCGGGAACACTGAAGCTTTCTTT.